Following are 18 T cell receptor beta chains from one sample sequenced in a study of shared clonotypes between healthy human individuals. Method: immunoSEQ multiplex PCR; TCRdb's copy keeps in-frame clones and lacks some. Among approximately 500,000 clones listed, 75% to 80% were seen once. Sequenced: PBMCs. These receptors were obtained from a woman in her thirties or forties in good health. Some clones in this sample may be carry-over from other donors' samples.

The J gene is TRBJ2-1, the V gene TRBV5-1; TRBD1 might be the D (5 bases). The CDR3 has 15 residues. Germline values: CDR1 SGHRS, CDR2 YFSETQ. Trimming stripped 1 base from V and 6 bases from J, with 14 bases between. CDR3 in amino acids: CASSLSVRDGNEQFF. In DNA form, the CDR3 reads TGCGCCAGCAGCTTGTCGGTCAGGGATGGCAATGAGCAGTTCTTC.

This chain's CDR3 is CASSAFPYSYNEQFF. CDR3 DNA sequence: TGTGCCAGCAGTGCGTTCCCTTATAGTTACAATGAGCAGTTCTTC. The chain couples TRBV27 to TRBJ2-1; D is unclear. Germline V gene lookup returns CDR1 MNHEY and CDR2 SMNVEV (reference sequence). V lost 5 bases and J 4 bases, leaving 15 bases between the germline ends. The CDR3 is made up of 15 amino acids.

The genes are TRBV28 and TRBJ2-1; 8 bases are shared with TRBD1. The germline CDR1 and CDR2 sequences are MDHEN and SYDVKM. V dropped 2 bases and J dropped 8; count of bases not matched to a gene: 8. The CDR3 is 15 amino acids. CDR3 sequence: CASSLGDRFLYEQFF. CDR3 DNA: TGTGCCAGCAGTTTAGGGGACAGGTTTCTCTATGAGCAGTTCTTC.

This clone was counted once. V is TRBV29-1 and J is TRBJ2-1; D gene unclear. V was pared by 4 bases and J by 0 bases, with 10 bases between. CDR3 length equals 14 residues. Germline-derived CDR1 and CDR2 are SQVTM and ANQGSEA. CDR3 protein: CSVVDTSSYNEQFF. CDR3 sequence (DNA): TGCAGCGTTGTAGACACGAGCTCCTACAATGAGCAGTTCTTC.

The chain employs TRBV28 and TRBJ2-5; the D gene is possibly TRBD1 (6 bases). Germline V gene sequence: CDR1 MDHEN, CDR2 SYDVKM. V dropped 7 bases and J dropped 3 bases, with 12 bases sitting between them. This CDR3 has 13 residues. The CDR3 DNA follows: TGTGCCAGCAAAATTCAGGGGAAAGAGACCCAGTACTTC. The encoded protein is CASKIQGKETQYF.

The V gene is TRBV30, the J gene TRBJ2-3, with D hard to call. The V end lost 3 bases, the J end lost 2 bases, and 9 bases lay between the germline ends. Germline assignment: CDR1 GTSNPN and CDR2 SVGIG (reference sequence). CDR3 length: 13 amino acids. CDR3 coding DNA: TGTGCCTGGAGCGCGAGCCACACAGATACGCAGTATTTT. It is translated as CAWSASHTDTQYF.

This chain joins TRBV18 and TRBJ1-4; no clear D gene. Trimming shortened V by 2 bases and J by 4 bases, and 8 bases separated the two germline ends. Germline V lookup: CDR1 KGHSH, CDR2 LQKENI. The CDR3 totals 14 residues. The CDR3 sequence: CASSPSGFNEKLFF. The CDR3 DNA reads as TGTGCCAGCTCACCATCGGGGTTTAATGAAAAACTGTTTTTT.

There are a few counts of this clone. The CDR3 DNA follows: TGTGCCAGCAGCACCTGGACCGGGACGAAGCTCTCCTACGAGCAGTACTTC. This sequence encodes CASSTWTGTKLSYEQYF. This rearrangement joins TRBV11-2 to TRBJ2-7, with D tentatively TRBD1 or TRBD2 (5 bases each). Per the germline V gene, CDR1 is SGHAT and CDR2 is FQNNGV. The CDR3 spans 17 residues. The V and J ends lost 5 bases and 0 bases respectively, with 20 bases between them. The full variable domain, rest sourced from reference TRBV11-2 and TRBJ2-7, is EAGVAQSPRYKIIEKRQSVAFWCNPISGHATLYWYQQILGQGPKLLIQFQNNGVVDDSQLPKDRFSAERLKGVDSTLKIQPAKLEDSAVYLCASSTWTGTKLSYEQYFGPGTRLTVT.

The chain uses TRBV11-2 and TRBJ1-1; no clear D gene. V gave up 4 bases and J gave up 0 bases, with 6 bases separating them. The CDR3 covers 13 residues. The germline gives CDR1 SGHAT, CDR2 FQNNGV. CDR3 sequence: CASSSDMNTEAFF. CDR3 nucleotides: TGTGCCAGCAGCTCCGATATGAACACTGAAGCTTTCTTT. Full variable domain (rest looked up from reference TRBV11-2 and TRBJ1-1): EAGVAQSPRYKIIEKRQSVAFWCNPISGHATLYWYQQILGQGPKLLIQFQNNGVVDDSQLPKDRFSAERLKGVDSTLKIQPAKLEDSAVYLCASSSDMNTEAFFGQGTRLTVV.

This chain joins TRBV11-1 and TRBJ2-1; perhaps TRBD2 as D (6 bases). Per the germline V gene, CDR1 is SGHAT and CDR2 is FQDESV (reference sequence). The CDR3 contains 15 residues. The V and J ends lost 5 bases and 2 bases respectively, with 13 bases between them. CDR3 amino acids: CASSPGRGAYNEQFF. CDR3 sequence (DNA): TGTGCCAGCAGCCCCGGCCGCGGGGCCTACAATGAGCAGTTCTTC.

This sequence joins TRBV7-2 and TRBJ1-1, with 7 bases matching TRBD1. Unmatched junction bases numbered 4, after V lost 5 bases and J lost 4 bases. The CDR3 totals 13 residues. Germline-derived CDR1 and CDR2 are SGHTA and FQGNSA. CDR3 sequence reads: CASSRYRGTEAFF. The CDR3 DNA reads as TGTGCCAGCAGCCGATACAGGGGCACTGAAGCTTTCTTT.

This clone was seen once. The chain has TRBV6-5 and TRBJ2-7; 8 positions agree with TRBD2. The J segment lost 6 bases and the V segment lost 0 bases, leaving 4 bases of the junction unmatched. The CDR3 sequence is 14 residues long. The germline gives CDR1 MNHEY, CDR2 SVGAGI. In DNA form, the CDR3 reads TGTGCCAGCAGTTACTCGAGCGGGAGTAGCGAGCAGTACTTC. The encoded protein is CASSYSSGSSEQYF.

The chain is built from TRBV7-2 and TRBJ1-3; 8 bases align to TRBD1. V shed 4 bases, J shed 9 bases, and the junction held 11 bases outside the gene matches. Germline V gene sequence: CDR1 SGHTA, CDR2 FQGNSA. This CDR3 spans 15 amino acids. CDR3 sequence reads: CASSYQGARSGTIYF. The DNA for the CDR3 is TGTGCCAGCAGCTATCAGGGGGCTAGGTCGGGCACCATATATTTT.

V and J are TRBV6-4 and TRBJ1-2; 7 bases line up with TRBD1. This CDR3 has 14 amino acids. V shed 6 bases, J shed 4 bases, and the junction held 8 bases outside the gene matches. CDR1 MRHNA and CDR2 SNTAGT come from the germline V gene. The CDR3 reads CASRRDSGPYGYTF. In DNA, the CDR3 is TGTGCCAGCAGGAGGGACAGCGGGCCCTATGGCTACACCTTC.

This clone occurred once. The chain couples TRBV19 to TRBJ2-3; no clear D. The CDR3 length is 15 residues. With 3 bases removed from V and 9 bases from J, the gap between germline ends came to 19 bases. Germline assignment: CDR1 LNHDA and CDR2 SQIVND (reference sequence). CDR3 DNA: TGTGCCAGTAGTATGCTTGGCGGAGCACAGATAACGCAGTATTTT. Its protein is CASSMLGGAQITQYF.

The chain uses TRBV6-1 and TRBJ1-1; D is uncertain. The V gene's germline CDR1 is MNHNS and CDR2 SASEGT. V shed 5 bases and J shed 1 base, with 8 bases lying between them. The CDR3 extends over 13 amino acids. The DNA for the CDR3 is TGTGCCAGCAGTCCCAAGGAGAACACTGAAGCTTTCTTT. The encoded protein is CASSPKENTEAFF.

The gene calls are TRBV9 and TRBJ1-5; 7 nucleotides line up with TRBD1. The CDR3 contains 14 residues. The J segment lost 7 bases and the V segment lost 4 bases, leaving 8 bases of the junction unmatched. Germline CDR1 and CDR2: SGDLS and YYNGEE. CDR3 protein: CASSLTGAGQPQHF. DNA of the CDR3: TGTGCCAGCAGCCTAACAGGGGCAGGCCAGCCCCAGCATTTT.

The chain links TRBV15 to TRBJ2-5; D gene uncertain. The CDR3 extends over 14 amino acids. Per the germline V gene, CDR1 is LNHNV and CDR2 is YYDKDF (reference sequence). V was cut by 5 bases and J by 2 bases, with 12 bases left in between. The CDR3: CATSGQWEQETQYF. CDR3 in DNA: TGTGCCACCAGCGGGCAGTGGGAACAAGAGACCCAGTACTTC.